This TCR beta chain came from a study of metastatic and nonmetastatic thyroid tumors (dated by TCRdb to the early 2020s). General notes on the study: The researchers compared repertoires between peripheral blood samples and tumor or nodule tissue samples from patients with malignant or benign thyroid disease.

The paper's findings and limits, for the study overall: TCR beta diversity was reported as significantly higher in malignant tumors than in benign nodules, in both blood and tumor samples.

Library preparation was by PCR. The run used an Illumina HiSeq 4000. High-throughput sequencing was used to profile the TCR beta-chain CDR3 region of every patient. Processing in the source paper ran as follows. The researchers built a classifier to tell apart papillary thyroid cancer patients with distant metastasis, based on CDR3 differences among clinicopathological groups. Repertoire diversity was assessed with the Shannon index, and tumor-blood repertoire similarity with the Morisita-Horn index. TCRdb reanalyzed the raw reads on its own, using fastp at Q25 for trimming and MiXCR for clone calling, and kept in-frame beta chains. TCRdb, not the authors, supplied the V and J calls. The sample table records about 19,000 clones; 34% of these occur just once. Of the sample, more than 8% is held by the ten largest clones. No treatment had been received by any patient before thyroid surgery. Using T-cell receptor beta sequencing, the study looked back at clinical samples from patients collected from about 2011 to 2019.

This clone is classified as medium-sized (0.01 to 0.1%). Its antigen has not been determined. No qualities accompany the bases; no much larger clone lies one base away. The sequence was obtained from a male donor with papillary thyroid cancer or a benign thyroid nodule (not recorded which). Some clones in this sample may be carry-over from other donors' samples. Sequences were obtained from tumor tissue.

CDR3 region: CASSLQTGPSEQYF. The DNA sequence is TGTGCCAGCAGTTTGCAGACAGGGCCTTCCGAGCAGTACTTC. The receptor chain draws on TRBV12-3 or TRBV12-4 and TRBJ2-7; 7 middle bases align to TRBD1. Germline trimming: 3 bases from V, 6 bases from J; junction bases outside gene matches: 8. The CDR3 spans 14 residues, from the cysteine through the phenylalanine. Only the CDR3 part of the read is kept: 42 bases, read in frame from the first base.